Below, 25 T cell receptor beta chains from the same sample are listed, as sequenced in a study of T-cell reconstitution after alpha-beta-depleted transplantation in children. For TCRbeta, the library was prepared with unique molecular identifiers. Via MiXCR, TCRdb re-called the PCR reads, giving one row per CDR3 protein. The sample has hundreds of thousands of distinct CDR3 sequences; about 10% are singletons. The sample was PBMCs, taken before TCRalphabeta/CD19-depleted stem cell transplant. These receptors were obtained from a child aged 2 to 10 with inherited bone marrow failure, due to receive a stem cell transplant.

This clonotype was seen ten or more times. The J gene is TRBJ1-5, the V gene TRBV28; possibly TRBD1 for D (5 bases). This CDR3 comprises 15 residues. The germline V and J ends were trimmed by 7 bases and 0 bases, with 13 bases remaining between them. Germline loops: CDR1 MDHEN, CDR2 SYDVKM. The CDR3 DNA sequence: TGTGCCAGCACCCCCGGACATTATAGCAATCAGCCCCAGCATTTT. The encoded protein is CASTPGHYSNQPQHF.

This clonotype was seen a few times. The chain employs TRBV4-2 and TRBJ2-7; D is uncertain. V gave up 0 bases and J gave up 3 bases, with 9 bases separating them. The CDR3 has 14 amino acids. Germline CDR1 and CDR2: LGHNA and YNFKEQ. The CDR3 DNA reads TGTGCCAGCAGCCAAGAAAGGGCCTACTACGAGCAGTACTTC. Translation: CASSQERAYYEQYF.

The CDR3 nucleotides read TGCAGTGCTAGAGATCCCGTGGGGGACTATGGCTACACCTTC. Translated: CSARDPVGDYGYTF. The V call is TRBV20-1, the J call TRBJ1-2; D is perhaps TRBD1 (5 bases). V was cut by 0 bases and J by 3 bases, with 11 bases left in between. The CDR3 spans 14 residues. Germline loops: CDR1 DFQATT, CDR2 SNEGSKA (reference sequence).

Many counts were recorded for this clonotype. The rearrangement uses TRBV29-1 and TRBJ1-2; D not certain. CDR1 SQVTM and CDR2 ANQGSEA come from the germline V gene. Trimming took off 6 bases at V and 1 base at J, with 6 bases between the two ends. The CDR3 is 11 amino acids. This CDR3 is CSVILNYGYTF. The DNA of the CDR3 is TGCAGCGTCATTCTTAACTATGGCTACACCTTC.

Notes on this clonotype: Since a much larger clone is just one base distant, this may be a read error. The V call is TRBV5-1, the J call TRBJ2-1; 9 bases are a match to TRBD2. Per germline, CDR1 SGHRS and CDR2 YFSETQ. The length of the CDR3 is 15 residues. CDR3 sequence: CASSSGTSSRNDQFF. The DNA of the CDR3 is TGCGCCAGCAGCTCCGGGACTAGCTCGCGGAATGACCAGTTCTTC.

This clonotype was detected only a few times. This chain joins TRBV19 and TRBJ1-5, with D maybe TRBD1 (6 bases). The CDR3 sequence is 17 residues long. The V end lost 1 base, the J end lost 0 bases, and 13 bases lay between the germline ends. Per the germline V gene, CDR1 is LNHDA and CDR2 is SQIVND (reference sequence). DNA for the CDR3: TGTGCCAGTAGTATAGTGACAGGCCTATATAGCAATCAGCCCCAGCATTTT. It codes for CASSIVTGLYSNQPQHF. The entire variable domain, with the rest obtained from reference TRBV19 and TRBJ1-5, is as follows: DGGITQSPKYLFRKEGQNVTLSCEQNLNHDAMYWYRQDPGQGLRLIYYSQIVNDFQKGDIAEGYSVSREKKESFPLTVTSAQKNPTAFYLCASSIVTGLYSNQPQHFGDGTRLSIL.

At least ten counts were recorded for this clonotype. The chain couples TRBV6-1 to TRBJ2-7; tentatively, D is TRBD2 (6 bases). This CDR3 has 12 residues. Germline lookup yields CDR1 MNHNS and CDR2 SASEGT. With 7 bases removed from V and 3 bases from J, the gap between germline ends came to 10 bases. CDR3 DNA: TGTGCCAGCAAAAGGGACTTCTACGAGCAGTACTTC. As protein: CASKRDFYEQYF.

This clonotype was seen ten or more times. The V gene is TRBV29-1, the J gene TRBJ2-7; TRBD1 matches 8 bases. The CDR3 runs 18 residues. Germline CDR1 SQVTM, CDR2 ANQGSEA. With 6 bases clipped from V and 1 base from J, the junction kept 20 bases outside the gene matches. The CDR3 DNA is TGCAGCGTGTCGGAAAAGGGTTGGACAGGGACAATATCCTACGAGCAGTACTTC. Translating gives CSVSEKGWTGTISYEQYF.

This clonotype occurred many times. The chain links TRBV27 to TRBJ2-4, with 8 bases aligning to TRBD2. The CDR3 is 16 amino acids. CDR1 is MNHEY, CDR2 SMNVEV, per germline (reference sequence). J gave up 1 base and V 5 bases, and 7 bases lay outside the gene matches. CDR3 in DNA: TGTGCCAGCAGTACAAAGCGGGAGTGGGCCAAAAACATTCAGTACTTC. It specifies CASSTKREWAKNIQYF.

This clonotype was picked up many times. CDR3 nucleotides: TGCAGTGCTAGAGATCAAGAGCGGGAGGGCCTGGGCGAGCAGTACTTC. Its translation: CSARDQEREGLGEQYF. The chain links TRBV20-1 to TRBJ2-7; 10 nucleotides agree with TRBD2. Trimming took 0 bases from V and 6 from J; bases not matched to a gene: 11. Germline lookup yields CDR1 DFQATT and CDR2 SNEGSKA (reference sequence). This CDR3 region has 16 residues.

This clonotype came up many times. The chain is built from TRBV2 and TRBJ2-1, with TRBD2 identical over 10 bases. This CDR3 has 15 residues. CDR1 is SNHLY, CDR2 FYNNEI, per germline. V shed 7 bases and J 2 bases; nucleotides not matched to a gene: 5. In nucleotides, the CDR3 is TGTGCCAGCAAAGGGACTAGCGAAGCCTACAATGAGCAGTTCTTC. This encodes CASKGTSEAYNEQFF. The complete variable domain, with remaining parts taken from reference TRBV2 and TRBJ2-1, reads EPEVTQTPSHQVTQMGQEVILRCVPISNHLYFYWYRQILGQKVEFLVSFYNNEISEKSEIFDDQFSVERPDGSNFTLKIRSTKLEDSAMYFCASKGTSEAYNEQFFGPGTRLTVL.

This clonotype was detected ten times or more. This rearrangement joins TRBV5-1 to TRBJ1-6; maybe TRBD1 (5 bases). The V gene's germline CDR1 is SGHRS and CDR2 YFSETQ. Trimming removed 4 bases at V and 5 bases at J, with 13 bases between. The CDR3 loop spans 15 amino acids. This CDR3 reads CASSSRQLNNSPLHF. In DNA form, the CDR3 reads TGCGCCAGCAGCAGCCGACAGCTTAATAATTCACCCCTCCACTTT.

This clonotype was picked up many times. CDR3 residues: CASNSRDRNRDEQFF. Written as DNA, the CDR3 is TGTGCCAGCAATAGCCGGGACAGGAATAGGGATGAGCAGTTCTTC. The rearrangement links TRBV12-3 or TRBV12-4 to TRBJ2-1; 8 bases align to TRBD1. The ends lost 7 bases at V and 8 bases at J; junction bases unmatched: 13. This CDR3 has 15 residues.

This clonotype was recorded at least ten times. Written as DNA, the CDR3 is TGTGCCACCATGGACACGGCGGGGTTCAACTCTGGAAACACCATATATTTT. Translating gives CATMDTAGFNSGNTIYF. J is TRBJ1-3 and V is TRBV15; tentatively, D is TRBD1 (5 bases). Germline CDR1 reads LNHNV; CDR2 reads YYDKDF (reference sequence). With 7 bases removed from V and 0 bases from J, the gap between germline ends came to 19 bases. The CDR3 spans 17 residues.

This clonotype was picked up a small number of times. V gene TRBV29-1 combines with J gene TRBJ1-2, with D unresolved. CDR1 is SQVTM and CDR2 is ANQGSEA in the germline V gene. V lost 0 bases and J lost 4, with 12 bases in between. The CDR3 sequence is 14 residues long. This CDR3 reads CSVEDEVVSYGYTF. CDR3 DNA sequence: TGCAGCGTTGAAGATGAAGTGGTCTCCTATGGCTACACCTTC.

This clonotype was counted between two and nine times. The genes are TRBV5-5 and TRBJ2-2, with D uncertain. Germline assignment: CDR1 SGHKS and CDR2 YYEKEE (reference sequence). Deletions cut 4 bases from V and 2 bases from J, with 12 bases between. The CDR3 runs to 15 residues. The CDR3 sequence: CASSPRRINTGELFF. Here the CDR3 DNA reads TGTGCCAGCAGCCCGCGACGGATAAACACCGGGGAGCTGTTTTTT.

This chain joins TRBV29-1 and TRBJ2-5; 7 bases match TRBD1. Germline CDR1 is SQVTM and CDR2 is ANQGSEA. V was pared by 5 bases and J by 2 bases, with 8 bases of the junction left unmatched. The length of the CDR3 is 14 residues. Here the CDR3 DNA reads TGCAGCGTTTGGATACCGGGACAGCAAGAGACCCAGTACTTC. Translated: CSVWIPGQQETQYF. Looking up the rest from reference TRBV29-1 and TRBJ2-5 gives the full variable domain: SAVISQKPSRDICQRGTSLTIQCQVDSQVTMMFWYRQQPGQSLTLIATANQGSEATYESGFVIDKFPISRPNLTFSTLTVSNMSPEDSSIYLCSVWIPGQQETQYFGPGTRLLVL.

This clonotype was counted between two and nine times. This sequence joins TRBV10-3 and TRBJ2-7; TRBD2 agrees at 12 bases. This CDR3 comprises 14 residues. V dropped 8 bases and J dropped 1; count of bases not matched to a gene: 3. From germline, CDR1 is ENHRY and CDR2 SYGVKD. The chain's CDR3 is CAIHGTSGSYEQYF. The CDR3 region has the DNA TGTGCCATCCATGGGACTAGCGGGTCCTACGAGCAGTACTTC.

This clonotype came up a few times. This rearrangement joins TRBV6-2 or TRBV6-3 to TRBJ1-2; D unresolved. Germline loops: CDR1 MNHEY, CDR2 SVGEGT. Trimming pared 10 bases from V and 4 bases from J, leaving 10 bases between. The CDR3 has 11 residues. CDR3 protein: CAIRRIYGYTF. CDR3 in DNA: TGTGCCATCCGACGGATCTATGGCTACACCTTC.

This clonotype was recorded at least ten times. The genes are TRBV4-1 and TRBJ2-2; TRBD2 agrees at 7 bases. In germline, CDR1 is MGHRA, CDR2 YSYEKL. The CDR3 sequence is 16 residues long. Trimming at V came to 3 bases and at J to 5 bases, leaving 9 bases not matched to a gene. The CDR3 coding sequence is TGCGCCAGCAGCCATTGGGAGGGCCCTGGGACCGGGGAGCTGTTTTTT. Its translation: CASSHWEGPGTGELFF.

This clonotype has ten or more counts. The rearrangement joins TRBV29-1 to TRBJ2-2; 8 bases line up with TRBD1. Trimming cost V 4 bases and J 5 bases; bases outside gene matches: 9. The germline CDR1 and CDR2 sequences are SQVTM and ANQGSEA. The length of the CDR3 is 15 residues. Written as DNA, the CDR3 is TGCAGCGTTGGGAGGTTGCAGGGGGCAACCGGGGAGCTGTTTTTT. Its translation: CSVGRLQGATGELFF.

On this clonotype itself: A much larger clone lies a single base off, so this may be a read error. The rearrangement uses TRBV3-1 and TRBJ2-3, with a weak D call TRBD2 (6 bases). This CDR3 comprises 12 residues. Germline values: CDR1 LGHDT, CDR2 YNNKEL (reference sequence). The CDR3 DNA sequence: TGTGCCAGCAGCCAGACTAGAGATACGCACTATTTT. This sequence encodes CASSQTRDTHYF.

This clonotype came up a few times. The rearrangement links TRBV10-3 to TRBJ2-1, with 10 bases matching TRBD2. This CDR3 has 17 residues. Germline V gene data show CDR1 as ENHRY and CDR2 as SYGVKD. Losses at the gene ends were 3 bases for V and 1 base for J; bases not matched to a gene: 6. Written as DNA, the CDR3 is TGTGCCATCAGTGACGTAAATAGCGGGAGGTCCTACAATGAGCAGTTCTTC. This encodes CAISDVNSGRSYNEQFF.

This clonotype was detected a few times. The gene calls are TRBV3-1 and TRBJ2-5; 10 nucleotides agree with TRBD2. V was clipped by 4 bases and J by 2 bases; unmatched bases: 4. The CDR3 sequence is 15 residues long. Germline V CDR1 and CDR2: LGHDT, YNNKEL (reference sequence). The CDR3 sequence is CASSPGTSVQETQYF. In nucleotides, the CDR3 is TGTGCCAGCAGCCCTGGGACTAGCGTGCAAGAGACCCAGTACTTC.

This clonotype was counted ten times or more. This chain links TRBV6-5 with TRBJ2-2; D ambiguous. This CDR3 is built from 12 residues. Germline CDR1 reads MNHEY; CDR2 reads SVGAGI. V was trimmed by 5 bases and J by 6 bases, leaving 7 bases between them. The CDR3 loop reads CASSPWPGELFF. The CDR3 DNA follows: TGTGCCAGCAGTCCGTGGCCCGGGGAGCTGTTTTTT.